The 15 T cell receptor beta chains below were found in one sample sequenced in a study of a mutant IDH1 vaccine in newly diagnosed glioma. TCRdb's table, derived via immunoSEQ multiplex PCR, lists solely in-frame clones and lacks some. The sample shows roughly 86,000 clones, around three quarters of them seen only once. The time point here: baseline, week 1 (first vaccination visit). Treatment described: pre-vaccination baseline after standard-of-care therapy. The sample here was PBMCs, taken from a glioma patient treated with radiotherapy, temozolomide or both. These receptors were taken from a man aged 35 to 55 with glioma.

The count of this clone is one. V usage is TRBV5-1 and J usage is TRBJ2-1, with D perhaps TRBD2 (5 bases). Trimming took 4 bases from V and 1 from J, leaving 12 bases between them. CDR3 length equals 15 residues. Germline assignment: CDR1 SGHRS and CDR2 YFSETQ. Here the CDR3 reads CASSQGLGSYNEQFF. CDR3 bases: TGCGCCAGCAGCCAAGGACTGGGGTCCTACAATGAGCAGTTCTTC.

V and J are TRBV6-1 and TRBJ2-1, with D possibly being TRBD2 (6 bases). There are 13 residues in the CDR3. Germline-derived CDR1 and CDR2 are MNHNS and SASEGT. Trimming stripped 8 bases from V and 10 bases from J, with 18 bases between. CDR3 protein: CASPGRGMGEQFF. In nucleotides, the CDR3 is TGTGCCAGCCCCGGCCGGGGGATGGGGGAGCAGTTCTTC.

The chain joins TRBV9 to TRBJ2-3; D may be TRBD1 (5 bases). This CDR3 contains 15 residues. The V gene lost 1 base and the J gene lost 2 bases, with 11 bases spanning the gap. From germline, CDR1 is SGDLS and CDR2 YYNGEE. CDR3 loop: CASSVRGGFTDTQYF. In DNA form, the CDR3 reads TGTGCCAGCAGCGTAAGGGGCGGATTCACAGATACGCAGTATTTT.

The V gene is TRBV6-6, the J gene TRBJ1-2; TRBD1 might be the D (6 bases). The CDR3 runs 15 residues. V lost 6 bases to trimming and J lost 4 bases, with 18 bases between them. Germline V gene sequence: CDR1 MNHNY, CDR2 SVGAGI (reference sequence). This chain's CDR3 is CASRPGGGLIYGYTF. CDR3 in DNA: TGTGCCAGCAGGCCCGGCGGGGGGCTCATCTATGGCTACACCTTC.

The CDR3 loop reads CASSLTPLGMEVDTQYF. The CDR3 nucleotides are TGTGCCAGCAGCTTAACCCCCCTGGGGATGGAAGTGGATACGCAGTATTTT. This rearrangement joins TRBV7-2 to TRBJ2-3; D gene uncertain. With 2 bases removed from V and 6 bases from J, the gap between germline ends came to 21 bases. CDR3 size: 17 residues. Germline V gives CDR1 SGHTA, CDR2 FQGNSA.

The table lists this clone with a count of one. The gene calls are TRBV6-1 and TRBJ2-7; D uncertain. With 4 bases removed from V and 3 bases from J, the gap between germline ends came to 1 base. The CDR3 covers 10 residues. Germline V gene data show CDR1 as MNHNS and CDR2 as SASEGT. CDR3: CASSVYEQYF. CDR3 in DNA: TGTGCCAGCAGTGTCTACGAGCAGTACTTC.

The chain is built from TRBV2 and TRBJ1-2; D is unclear. V lost 3 bases to trimming and J lost 0 bases, with 11 bases between them. This CDR3 has 15 residues. In germline, CDR1 is SNHLY, CDR2 FYNNEI. The CDR3 DNA follows: TGTGCCAGCAGTGAGATGGGATCCCCTAACTATGGCTACACCTTC. It yields the protein CASSEMGSPNYGYTF.

The chain joins TRBV7-6 to TRBJ1-1; D remains unclear. CDR3 length: 14 residues. Trimming cost V 2 bases and J 1 base, with 8 bases left between them. Looked up from germline, CDR1 is SGHVS and CDR2 is FNYEAQ. The CDR3 region is CASSLNGRNTEAFF. The DNA for the CDR3 is TGTGCCAGCAGCTTAAACGGCAGGAACACTGAAGCTTTCTTT.

The V and J genes are TRBV7-8 and TRBJ1-4, with 7 bases aligning to TRBD1. Germline V lookup: CDR1 SGHVS, CDR2 FQNEAQ. The CDR3 runs to 15 residues. V dropped 4 bases and J dropped 0; count of bases not matched to a gene: 2. The CDR3 DNA reads as TGTGCCAGCAGCTCGACAGGGTCAACTAATGAAAAACTGTTTTTT. It yields the protein CASSSTGSTNEKLFF.

The CDR3 nucleotides are TGCGCCAGCAGCCCGGGACTAGCGGGAGGCCGGGGCGAGCAGTACTTC. This encodes CASSPGLAGGRGEQYF. The chain carries TRBV5-1 and TRBJ2-7; 15 bases line up with TRBD2. The CDR3 is 16 residues long. The germline CDR1 and CDR2 sequences are SGHRS and YFSETQ. V was pared by 4 bases and J by 6 bases, with 8 bases of the junction left unmatched.

This chain joins TRBV27 and TRBJ2-1, with D unresolved. The germline V and J ends were trimmed by 3 bases and 8 bases, with 17 bases remaining between them. The CDR3 consists of 15 residues. The germline V gene has CDR1 MNHEY and CDR2 SMNVEV (reference sequence). The DNA for the CDR3 is TGTGCCAGCAGTTTGCGAACTCCTAGTGTAGATGAGCAGTTCTTC. Translated, it gives CASSLRTPSVDEQFF.

Points on this clone: The same CDR3 is also encoded by other DNA sequences in this sample. The chain combines TRBV6-5 with TRBJ2-3; D is uncertain. Trimming took off 0 bases at V and 0 bases at J, with 7 bases between the two ends. CDR1 MNHEY and CDR2 SVGAGI come from the germline V gene. The CDR3 extends over 15 amino acids. CDR3: CASSYSVQSTDTQYF. The CDR3 DNA reads TGTGCCAGCAGTTACTCTGTACAGAGCACAGATACGCAGTATTTT.

This clone showed up many times. The chain employs TRBV5-1 and TRBJ2-7; D might be TRBD2 (5 bases). CDR3 size: 15 residues. From germline, CDR1 is SGHRS and CDR2 YFSETQ. V lost 4 bases and J 2 bases, leaving 16 bases between the germline ends. The CDR3, as DNA: TGCGCCAGCAGCACGGGGAAGGCGTGGACCTACGAGCAGTACTTC. It encodes CASSTGKAWTYEQYF. Based on the CDR3 plus reference TRBV5-1 and TRBJ2-7, the full variable domain is KAGVTQTPRYLIKTRGQQVTLSCSPISGHRSVSWYQQTPGQGLQFLFEYFSETQRNKGNFPGRFSGRQFSNSRSEMNVSTLELGDSALYLCASSTGKAWTYEQYFGPGTRLTVT.

Comments on this clone: An end of the junction differs from the germline gene, which may be a read error. The V and J genes are TRBV7-7 and TRBJ1-3; D is unresolved. The CDR3 covers 16 residues. The germline V gene has CDR1 SSHAT and CDR2 FNYEAQ (reference sequence). The chain's CDR3 is CASSLAPPGSGNTIYF. CDR3 in DNA: TGTGCTAGCAGCTTAGCGCCTCCGGGCTCTGGAAACACCATATATTTT.

This clone has only a few counts. V and J are TRBV4-3 and TRBJ1-5; D gene unclear. Germline values: CDR1 LGHNA, CDR2 YSLEER. V was clipped by 0 bases and J by 5 bases, with 5 bases between them. This CDR3 region has 13 residues. CDR3 sequence (DNA): TGCGCCAGCAGCCAAGATACGGATCAGCCCCAGCATTTT. It is translated as CASSQDTDQPQHF.